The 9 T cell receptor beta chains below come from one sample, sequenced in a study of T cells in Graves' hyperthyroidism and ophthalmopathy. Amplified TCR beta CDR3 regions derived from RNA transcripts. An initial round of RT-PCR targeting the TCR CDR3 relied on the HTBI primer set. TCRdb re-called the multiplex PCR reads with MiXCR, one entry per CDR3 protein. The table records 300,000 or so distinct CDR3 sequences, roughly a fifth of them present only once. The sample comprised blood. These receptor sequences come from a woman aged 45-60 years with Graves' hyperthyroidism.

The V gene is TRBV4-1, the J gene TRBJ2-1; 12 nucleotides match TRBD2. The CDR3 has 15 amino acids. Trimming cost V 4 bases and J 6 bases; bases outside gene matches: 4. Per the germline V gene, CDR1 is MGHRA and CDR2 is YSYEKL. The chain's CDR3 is CASSRPTSGSNEQFF. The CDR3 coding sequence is TGCGCCAGCAGCCGACCGACTAGCGGGAGCAATGAGCAGTTCTTC.

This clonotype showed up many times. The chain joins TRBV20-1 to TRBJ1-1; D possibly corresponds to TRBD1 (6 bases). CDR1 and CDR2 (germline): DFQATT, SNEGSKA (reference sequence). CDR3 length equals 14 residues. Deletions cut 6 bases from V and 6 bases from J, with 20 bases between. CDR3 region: CSAGGGGGTAEAFF. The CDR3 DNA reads TGCAGTGCAGGAGGGGGGGGGGGTACGGCTGAAGCTTTCTTT.

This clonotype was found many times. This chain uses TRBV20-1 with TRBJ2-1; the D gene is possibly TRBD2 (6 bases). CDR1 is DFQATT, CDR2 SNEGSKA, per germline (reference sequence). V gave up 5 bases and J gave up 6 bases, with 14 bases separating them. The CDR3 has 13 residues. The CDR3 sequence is CSAPSLGSNEQFF. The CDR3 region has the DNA TGCAGTGCTCCATCGCTCGGGAGCAATGAGCAGTTCTTC.

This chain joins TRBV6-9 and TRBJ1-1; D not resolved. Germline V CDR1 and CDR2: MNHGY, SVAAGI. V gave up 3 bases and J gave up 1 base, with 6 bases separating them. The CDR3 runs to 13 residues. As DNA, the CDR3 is TGTGCCAGCAGTTACACACCGAACACTGAAGCTTTCTTT. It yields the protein CASSYTPNTEAFF.

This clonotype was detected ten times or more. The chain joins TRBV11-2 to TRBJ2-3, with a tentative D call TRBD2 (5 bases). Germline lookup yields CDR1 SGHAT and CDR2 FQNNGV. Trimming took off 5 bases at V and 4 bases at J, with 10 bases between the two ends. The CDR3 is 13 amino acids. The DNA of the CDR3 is TGTGCCAGCAGCCCCCCCGGGGCAGATACGCAGTATTTT. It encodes CASSPPGADTQYF.

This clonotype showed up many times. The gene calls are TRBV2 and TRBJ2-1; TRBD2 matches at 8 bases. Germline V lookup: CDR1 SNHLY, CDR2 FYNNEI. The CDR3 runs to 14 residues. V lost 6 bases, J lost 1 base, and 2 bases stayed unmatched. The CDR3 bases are TGTGCCAGCAGCGGGAGGGGGTCCTACAATGAGCAGTTCTTC. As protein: CASSGRGSYNEQFF.

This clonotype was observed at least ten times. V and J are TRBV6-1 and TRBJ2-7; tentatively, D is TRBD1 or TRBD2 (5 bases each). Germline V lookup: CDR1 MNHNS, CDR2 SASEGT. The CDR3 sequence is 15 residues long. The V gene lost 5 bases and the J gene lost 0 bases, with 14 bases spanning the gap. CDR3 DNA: TGTGCCAGCAGTCGGGGCGTGGACGCCTCCTACGAGCAGTACTTC. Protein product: CASSRGVDASYEQYF.

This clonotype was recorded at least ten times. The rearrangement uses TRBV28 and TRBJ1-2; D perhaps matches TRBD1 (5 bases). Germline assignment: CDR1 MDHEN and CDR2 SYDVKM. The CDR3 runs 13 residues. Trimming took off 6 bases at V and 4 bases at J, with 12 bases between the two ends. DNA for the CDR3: TGTGCCAGCAGACCACGACAGAGCTATGGCTACACCTTC. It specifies CASRPRQSYGYTF.

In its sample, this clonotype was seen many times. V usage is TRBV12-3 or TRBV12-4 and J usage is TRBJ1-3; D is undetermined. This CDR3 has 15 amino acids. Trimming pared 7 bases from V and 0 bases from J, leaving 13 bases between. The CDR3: CASTVDMSSGNTIYF. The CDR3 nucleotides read TGTGCCAGCACCGTTGACATGAGCTCTGGAAACACCATATATTTT.